Detailed here is one T cell receptor beta chain. Its antigen is currently not known. There are no base qualities to consult, and no much larger clone falls within one base. The library was produced with PCR. TCR sequencing of DNA from cultured CD4+ T cells used the Oncomine TCR Beta short-read assay at the Johns Hopkins FTIC core. The QIAamp micro DNA kit was used to extract genomic DNA from the cultured CD4+ T cells. Oncomine TCR Beta libraries from cultured CD4+ T cells were pooled using unique dual indexes and sequenced on an Illumina iSeq 100. Regarding the original processing steps: Non-productive sequences were removed, and CDR3s that did not start with C, did not end with F or W, or were shorter than 7 amino acids were discarded. The MANAFEST web application was used to identify antigen-specific clonotypes by comparing peptide-stimulated wells against reference wells and other culture wells. For a clone to be called positive, the clone needed an FDR below 0.05, an odds ratio above 5, and a productive frequency above 0.1% in at least two of three replicate wells. Clonotypes that were significantly expanded in both SARS-CoV-2 spike wells and at least one common cold coronavirus spike condition were defined as cross-reactive. Using R version 3.6.1, CDR3 homology was evaluated through Levenshtein distances (stringdist) along with unrooted phylogenetic trees (ape). Clones were called with MiXCR by TCRdb after fastp trimmed the public reads at Q25, and only in-frame beta chains were retained. Identical CDR3 proteins give one entry, which carries the most common genes and DNA. TCRdb, rather than the study authors, made the V and J calls. The sample table shows around 5,600 distinct CDR3 sequences, and roughly 66% are seen once. The ten largest account for approximately 50% of the sample.

These data are taken from a study of vaccination and CD4 T cells after COVID-19 (dated by TCRdb to between 2021 and 2022). Turning to the overall study: Six males and four females were included in the convalescent cohort, with two Hispanic individuals, seven Caucasians, two Asians and one multiracial person represented. Participants received two doses of either the Pfizer-BioNTech BNT162b2 vaccine (n=8) or the Moderna mRNA-1273 vaccine (n=2). Overlapping spike peptide pools from SARS-CoV-2 and from the common cold coronaviruses HCoV-NL63, HCoV-OC43 and HCoV-229E were used as culture stimuli. Post-COVID blood samples from convalescent patients were collected a median of about 110 days after diagnosis, with a range of roughly 30 to 161 days. In roughly 10 COVID-19 convalescent patients and a handful of infection-naive healthy vaccine recipients, the spike-specific CD4+ TCR repertoire before mRNA vaccination was compared with the repertoire after mRNA vaccination. At the TCR clonotype level, an earlier paper using these donors assessed memory CD4+ T cell crossreactivity between SARS-CoV-2 and common cold coronavirus spike proteins. As controls, cultures received a CEFX viral epitope pool (the positive control), an HIV-1 Nef peptide pool (the negative control), or no peptide at all. Post-vaccine blood samples were taken a median of approximately 70 days after the second vaccine dose, with a range of roughly 14 to 250 days.

In the germline V gene (reference sequence), CDR1 corresponds to DFQATT and CDR2 to SNEGSKA. The CDR3, cysteine through phenylalanine, is 12 amino acids long. Only CDR3 DNA is held: 36 bases, read in frame from base 1. The treatment or condition label, read with the paper, signifies: roughly ten-day PBMC culture with coronavirus spike peptide pools or control peptides (ViraFEST assay). CD4+ T cells from unexposed donors were collected before the COVID-19 pandemic (2011-2018). The ViraFEST assay was used in the study, in which antigen-specific T cells were expanded with peptide pools and expanded clonotypes were subsequently identified by TCR sequencing. Roughly 2.1 million PBMCs per well were cultured in IMDM with roughly 5% human AB serum and approximately 9.8 IU/ml IL-2, plus 10 ug/ml peptide pools. Half of the culture medium was replaced with fresh IL-2-containing medium on days 3 and 7. CD4+ T cells were isolated after less than twelve days of culture through negative selection using the EasySep CD4+ T cell isolation kit. Unexposed donor CD4+ T cells were tested for reactivity to SARS-CoV-2 S and N and four common cold coronavirus spike pools, as cell number allowed. PBMCs were separated from whole blood using Ficoll-Paque Plus gradient centrifugation and then either used fresh or cryopreserved at -140C. Each culture condition was generally run in triplicate wells. The leukapheresis product used for the unexposed donors was purchased from a commercial source.

The study at large found these results: The study included relatively few convalescent patients and did not analyze early timepoints after natural infection. Of the vaccine-specific clones found in convalescent patients, nearly all (304 of 307) were mono-reactive for SARS-CoV-2 spike instead of being cross-reactive with common cold coronaviruses. The median count of SARS-CoV-2-reactive clonotypes went up from under 25 after infection to 38 after vaccination, although the change was not significant. Among the post-vaccine SARS-CoV-2-reactive clones in convalescent patients, a median approximately 90% showed up only after vaccination, which suggests vaccine-specific priming.

This sequence originates from a human donor in good health. The V and J genes are TRBV20-1 and TRBJ2-3; 10 bases in the junction line up with TRBD2. Sequencing was done on a sample of CD4+ T cells from blood, cultured in vitro. DNA sequence: TGCAGGCCTAGCGGGGGAAGAGATACGCAGTATTTT. Protein translation: CRPSGGRDTQYF.